This is a list of T cell receptor beta chains from one sample in a study of Tregs in tolerant kidney transplant recipients. TCRdb keeps only in-frame clones here, not all; method: immunoSEQ multiplex PCR. The table records about 94,000 clones, over 85% of them present only once. The starting material was CD4+ T cells from blood, obtained before the transplant. The source of these receptors is a human donor who received a combined kidney and bone marrow transplant. The CDR3 runs from the conserved cysteine through the conserved F or W. D genes are given only for firm matches. Size is stated for part of the rows, as once, few or many counts, or as a class when the clone is expanded.

J gene | CDR3 length | D gene | clone size | V gene | CDR3 protein | CDR3 DNA
TRBJ1-2 | 16 | TRBD1 | - | TRBV19 | CASSIPSTGRYSGYTF | TGTGCCAGTAGTATCCCGTCGACAGGGAGGTACTCTGGCTACACCTTC
TRBJ2-7 | 16 | TRBD2 | - | TRBV27 | CASKRAGTSGSYEQYF | TGTGCCAGCAAACGGGCTGGGACTAGCGGTTCCTACGAGCAGTACTTC
TRBJ1-2 | 16 | - | - | TRBV18 | CASSPLSNQGFYGYTF | TGTGCCAGCTCACCACTCTCCAACCAGGGGTTCTATGGCTACACCTTC
TRBJ1-1 | 12 | - | once | TRBV21-1 | CASSKMRGMAFF | TGTGCCAGCAGCAAAATGCGGGGGATGGCTTTCTTT
TRBJ1-2 | 15 | - | - | TRBV5-5 | CASSPGGARGYGYTF | TGTGCCAGCAGCCCGGGAGGGGCCCGGGGCTATGGCTACACCTTC
TRBJ2-1 | 17 | TRBD2 | - | TRBV27 | CASRRLAGAPRNNEQFF | TGTGCCAGCAGGCGACTAGCGGGAGCCCCCCGGAACAATGAGCAGTTCTTC
TRBJ2-1 | 13 | TRBD1 | - | TRBV29-1 | CSAKDRGLGEQFF | TGCAGCGCCAAAGACAGGGGGCTGGGGGAGCAGTTCTTC
TRBJ2-1 | 13 | - | - | TRBV7-3 | CASSAKVYNEQFF | TGTGCCAGCAGCGCTAAAGTTTACAATGAGCAGTTCTTC
TRBJ2-1 | 16 | TRBD2 | - | TRBV18 | CASSPPYGGAYNEQFF | TGTGCCAGCTCACCACCGTACGGGGGGGCCTACAATGAGCAGTTCTTC
TRBJ2-7 | 15 | - | once | TRBV18 | CASSPGLSEGGEQYF | TGTGCCAGCTCACCCGGTCTTTCCGAGGGCGGCGAGCAGTACTTC
TRBJ1-6 | 15 | TRBD1 | - | TRBV9 | CASSAWDSYNSPLHF | TGTGCCAGCAGCGCCTGGGACAGTTATAATTCACCCCTCCACTTT
TRBJ1-6 | 15 | TRBD1 | - | TRBV5-4 | CASSLEDRGKSPLHF | TGTGCCAGCAGCTTGGAGGACAGGGGCAAATCACCCCTCCACTTT
TRBJ2-1 | 17 | TRBD2 | - | TRBV7-3 | CASTLTRGSGNGNEQFF | TGTGCCAGCACCCTGACGCGGGGTAGCGGGAATGGCAATGAGCAGTTCTTC
TRBJ2-5 | 13 | - | - | TRBV10-3 | CAISERVQETQYF | TGTGCCATCAGTGAACGGGTACAAGAGACCCAGTACTTC
TRBJ1-2 | 12 | - | - | TRBV30 | CAWGGEFNGYTF | TGTGCCTGGGGAGGGGAGTTCAATGGCTACACCTTC
TRBJ2-7 | 15 | TRBD1 | - | TRBV7-2 | CASSGGTGGLYEQYF | TGTGCCAGCAGTGGGGGGACAGGGGGCCTGTACGAGCAGTACTTC
TRBJ2-2 | 14 | - | - | TRBV6-5 | CASRLIANTGELFF | TGTGCCAGCAGACTAATCGCGAACACCGGGGAGCTGTTTTTT
TRBJ1-6 | 15 | - | - | TRBV5-5 | CASSSLRGGHSPLHF | TGTGCCAGCAGCTCCCTTCGGGGGGGTCATTCACCCCTCCACTTT
TRBJ1-2 | 15 | TRBD1 | - | TRBV7-9 | CASSSTGEPNYGYTF | TGTGCCAGCAGCTCGACAGGGGAGCCTAACTATGGCTACACCTTC
TRBJ1-6 | 15 | - | few | TRBV2 | CASRKGVELNSPLHF | TGTGCCAGCCGTAAGGGGGTAGAACTTAATTCACCCCTCCACTTT
TRBJ1-3 | 15 | TRBD1 | - | TRBV14 | CASSKGQGAGNTIYF | TGTGCCAGCAGCAAGGGGCAGGGGGCAGGAAACACCATATATTTT
TRBJ1-1 | 13 | TRBD1 | - | TRBV7-6 | CASSNYRGTEAFF | TGTGCCAGCAGCAACTACAGGGGCACTGAAGCTTTCTTT
TRBJ2-7 | 15 | TRBD2 | - | TRBV7-2 | CASSLWPASGSLEYF | TGTGCCAGCAGCTTATGGCCGGCTAGCGGGAGCCTGGAGTACTTC
TRBJ2-1 | 17 | TRBD2 | - | TRBV7-8 | CASSSLRLAGGYNEQFF | TGTGCCAGCAGCTCCCTTCGACTAGCGGGAGGATACAATGAGCAGTTCTTC
TRBJ2-2 | 17 | TRBD2 | once | TRBV4-3 | CASSHNLETSETGELFF | TGCGCCAGCAGCCACAATCTAGAGACTAGCGAGACCGGGGAGCTGTTTTTT
TRBJ1-2 | 15 | TRBD1 | - | TRBV19 | CASSIGPLQGSGYTF | TGTGCCAGTAGTATTGGTCCCTTACAGGGGTCTGGCTACACCTTC